The present T cell receptor beta chain was sequenced within a study of blood T cells in healthy people across ages. This clonotype has a single count. Using a J-beta primer mix together with a sample-barcoded 5' primer, a second PCR was run for roughly 6 to 12 cycles. Each single sample gave us at least 2.5 million CDR3-containing paired-end reads. A single record per CDR3 protein comes from TCRdb applying MiXCR to the 5' RACE reads. This table has 980,000 or so distinct CDR3 sequences, roughly 52% appearing once. This receptor was taken from a man aged 25-45 years in good health. Sample: blood.

The CDR3 DNA reads TGTGCCAGCAGTTTGGAGACATTGGACTACGAGCAGTACTTC. Residues: CASSLETLDYEQYF. The gene calls are TRBV27 and TRBJ2-7, with D hard to call. Trimming removed 3 bases at V and 3 bases at J, with 12 bases between. The CDR3 runs to 14 residues. Germline V gives CDR1 MNHEY, CDR2 SMNVEV (reference sequence).